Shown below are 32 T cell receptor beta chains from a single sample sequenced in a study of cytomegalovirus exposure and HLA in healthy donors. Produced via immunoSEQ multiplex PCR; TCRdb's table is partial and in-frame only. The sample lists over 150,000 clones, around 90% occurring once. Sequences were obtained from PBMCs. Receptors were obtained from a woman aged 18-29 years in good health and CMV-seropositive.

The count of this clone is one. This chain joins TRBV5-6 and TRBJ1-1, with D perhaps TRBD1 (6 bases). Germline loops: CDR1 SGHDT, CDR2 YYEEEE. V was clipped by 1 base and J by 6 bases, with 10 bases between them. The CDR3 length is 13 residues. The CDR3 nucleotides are TGTGCCAGCAGCTTGACAGGGAAGGCTGAAGCTTTCTTT. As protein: CASSLTGKAEAFF.

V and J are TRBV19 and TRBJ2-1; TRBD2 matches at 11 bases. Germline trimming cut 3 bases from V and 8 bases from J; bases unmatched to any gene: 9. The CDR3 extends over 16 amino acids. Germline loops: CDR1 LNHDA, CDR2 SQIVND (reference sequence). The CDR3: CASSMSSGRARDEQFF. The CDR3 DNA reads TGTGCCAGTAGTATGAGTAGCGGGAGGGCCAGGGATGAGCAGTTCTTC. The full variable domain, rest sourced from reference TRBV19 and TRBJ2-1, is DGGITQSPKYLFRKEGQNVTLSCEQNLNHDAMYWYRQDPGQGLRLIYYSQIVNDFQKGDIAEGYSVSREKKESFPLTVTSAQKNPTAFYLCASSMSSGRARDEQFFGPGTRLTVL.

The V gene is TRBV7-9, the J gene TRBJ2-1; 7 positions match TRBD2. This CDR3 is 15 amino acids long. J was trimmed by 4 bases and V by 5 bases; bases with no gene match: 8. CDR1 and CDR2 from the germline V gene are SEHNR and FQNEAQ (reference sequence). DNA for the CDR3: TGTGCCAGCAGCCGTGGTAGCGGGCTATACAATGAGCAGTTCTTC. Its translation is CASSRGSGLYNEQFF.

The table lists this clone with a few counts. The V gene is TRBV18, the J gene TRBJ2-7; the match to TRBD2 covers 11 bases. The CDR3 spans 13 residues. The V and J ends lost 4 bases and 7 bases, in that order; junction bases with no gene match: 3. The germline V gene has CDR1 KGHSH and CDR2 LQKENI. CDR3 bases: TGTGCCAGCTCACGGGGACTAGCGGCAGAGCAGTACTTC. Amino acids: CASSRGLAAEQYF.

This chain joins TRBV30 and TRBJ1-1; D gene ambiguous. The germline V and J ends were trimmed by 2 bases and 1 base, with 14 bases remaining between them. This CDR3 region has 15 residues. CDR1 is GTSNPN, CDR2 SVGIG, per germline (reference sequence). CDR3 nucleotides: TGTGCCTGGAGTTATTACAGAGTCCGGAACACTGAAGCTTTCTTT. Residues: CAWSYYRVRNTEAFF.

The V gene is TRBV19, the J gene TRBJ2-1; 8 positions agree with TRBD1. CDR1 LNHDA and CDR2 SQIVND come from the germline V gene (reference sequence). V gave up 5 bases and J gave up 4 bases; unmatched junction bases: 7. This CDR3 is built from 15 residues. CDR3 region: CASSSVDRGYNEQFF. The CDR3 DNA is TGTGCCAGTAGTTCAGTTGACAGGGGATACAATGAGCAGTTCTTC.

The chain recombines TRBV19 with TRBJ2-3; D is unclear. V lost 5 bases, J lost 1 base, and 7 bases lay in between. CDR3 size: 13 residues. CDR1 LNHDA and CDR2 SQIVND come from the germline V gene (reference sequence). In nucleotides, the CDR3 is TGTGCCAGTAGTTTCCTAGGCACAGATACGCAGTATTTT. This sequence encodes CASSFLGTDTQYF. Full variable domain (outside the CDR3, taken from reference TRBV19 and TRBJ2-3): DGGITQSPKYLFRKEGQNVTLSCEQNLNHDAMYWYRQDPGQGLRLIYYSQIVNDFQKGDIAEGYSVSREKKESFPLTVTSAQKNPTAFYLCASSFLGTDTQYFGPGTRLTVL.

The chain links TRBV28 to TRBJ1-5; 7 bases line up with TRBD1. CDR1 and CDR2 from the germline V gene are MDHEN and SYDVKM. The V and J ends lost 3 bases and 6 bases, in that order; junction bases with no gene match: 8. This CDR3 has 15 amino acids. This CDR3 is CASSFGTAVGQPQHF. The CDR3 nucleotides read TGTGCCAGCAGTTTCGGGACAGCGGTAGGTCAGCCCCAGCATTTT. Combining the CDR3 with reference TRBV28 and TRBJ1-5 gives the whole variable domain DVKVTQSSRYLVKRTGEKVFLECVQDMDHENMFWYRQDPGLGLRLIYFSYDVKMKEKGDIPEGYSVSREKKERFSLILESASTNQTSMYLCASSFGTAVGQPQHFGDGTRLSIL.

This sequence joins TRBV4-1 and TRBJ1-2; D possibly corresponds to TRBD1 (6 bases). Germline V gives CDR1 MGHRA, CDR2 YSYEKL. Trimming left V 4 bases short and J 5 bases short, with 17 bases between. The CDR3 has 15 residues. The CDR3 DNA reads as TGCGCCAGCAGCCCTCTTACAGGGTGGGTATATGGCTACACCTTC. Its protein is CASSPLTGWVYGYTF.

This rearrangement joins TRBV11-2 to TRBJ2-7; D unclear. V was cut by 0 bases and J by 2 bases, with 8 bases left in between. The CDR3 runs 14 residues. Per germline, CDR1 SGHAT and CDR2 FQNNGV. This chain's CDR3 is CASSLDAPTYEQYF. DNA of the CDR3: TGTGCCAGCAGCTTAGATGCACCTACCTACGAGCAGTACTTC.

CDR3 in DNA: TGTGCCAGCAGCCCACAGGGGGCGAGCTCTGGAAACACCATATATTTT. It translates to CASSPQGASSGNTIYF. This chain connects TRBV9 to TRBJ1-3; 9 nucleotides agree with TRBD1. CDR3 length equals 16 residues. Germline V gives CDR1 SGDLS, CDR2 YYNGEE. J lost 0 bases, V lost 4 bases, and 5 bases had no gene match.

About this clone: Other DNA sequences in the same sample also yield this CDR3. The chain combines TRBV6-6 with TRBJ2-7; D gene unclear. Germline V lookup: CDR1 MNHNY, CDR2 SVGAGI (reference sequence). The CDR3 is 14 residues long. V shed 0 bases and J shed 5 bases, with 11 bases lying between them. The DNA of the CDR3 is TGTGCCAGCAGTTACTCGACTGGCGAAGACGAGCAGTACTTC. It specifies CASSYSTGEDEQYF.

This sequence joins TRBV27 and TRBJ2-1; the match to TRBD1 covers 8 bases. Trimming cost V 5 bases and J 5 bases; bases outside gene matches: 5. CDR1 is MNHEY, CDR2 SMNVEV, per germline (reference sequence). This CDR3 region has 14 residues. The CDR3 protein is CASSPRDRNNEQFF. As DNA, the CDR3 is TGTGCCAGCAGTCCTCGGGACAGGAACAATGAGCAGTTCTTC.

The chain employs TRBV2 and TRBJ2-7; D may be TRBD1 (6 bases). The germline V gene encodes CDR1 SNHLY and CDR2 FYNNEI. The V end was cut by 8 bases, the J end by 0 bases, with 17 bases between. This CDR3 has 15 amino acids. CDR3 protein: CASQKDRLSSYEQYF. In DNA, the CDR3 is TGTGCCAGCCAGAAGGACAGACTGAGCTCCTACGAGCAGTACTTC.

In DNA, the CDR3 is TGTGCCAGCAGACCTACAGGGGTCACCGGGGAGCTGTTTTTT. Protein: CASRPTGVTGELFF. The genes are TRBV14 and TRBJ2-2; 7 bases line up with TRBD1. The V and J ends lost 6 bases and 4 bases, in that order; junction bases with no gene match: 5. The CDR3 contains 14 residues. Germline V CDR1 and CDR2: SGHDN, FVKESK.

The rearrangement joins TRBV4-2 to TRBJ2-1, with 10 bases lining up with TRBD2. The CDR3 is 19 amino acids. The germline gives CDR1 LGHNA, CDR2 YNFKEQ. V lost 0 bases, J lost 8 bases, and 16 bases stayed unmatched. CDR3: CASSQDPVRPSGRAHEQFF. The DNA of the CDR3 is TGTGCCAGCAGCCAAGATCCAGTTCGGCCCAGCGGGAGGGCCCATGAGCAGTTCTTC.

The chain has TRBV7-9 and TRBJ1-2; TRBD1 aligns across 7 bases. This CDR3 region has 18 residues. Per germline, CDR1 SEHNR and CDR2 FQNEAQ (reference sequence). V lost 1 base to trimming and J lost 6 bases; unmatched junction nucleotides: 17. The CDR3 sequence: CASSLGRRWTGLKDGYTF. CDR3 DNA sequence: TGTGCCAGCAGCTTAGGTCGACGCTGGACAGGCCTAAAGGATGGCTACACCTTC. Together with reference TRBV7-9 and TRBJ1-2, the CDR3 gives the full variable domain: DTGVSQNPRHKITKRGQNVTFRCDPISEHNRLYWYRQTLGQGPEFLTYFQNEAQLEKSRLLSDRFSAERPKGSFSTLEIQRTEQGDSAMYLCASSLGRRWTGLKDGYTFGSGTRLTVV.

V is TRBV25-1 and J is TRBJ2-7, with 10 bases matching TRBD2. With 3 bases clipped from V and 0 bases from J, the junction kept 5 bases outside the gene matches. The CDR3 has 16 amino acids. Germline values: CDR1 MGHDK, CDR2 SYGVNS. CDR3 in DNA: TGTGCCAGCAGTGAGAGTAGCGGGGGGAACTCCTACGAGCAGTACTTC. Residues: CASSESSGGNSYEQYF.

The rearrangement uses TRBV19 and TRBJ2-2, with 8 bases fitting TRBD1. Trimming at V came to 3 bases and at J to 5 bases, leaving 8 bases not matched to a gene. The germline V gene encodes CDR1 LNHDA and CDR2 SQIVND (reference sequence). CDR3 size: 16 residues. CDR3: CASSIYAGGWTGELFF. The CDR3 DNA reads TGTGCCAGTAGTATTTACGCAGGGGGCTGGACCGGGGAGCTGTTTTTT.

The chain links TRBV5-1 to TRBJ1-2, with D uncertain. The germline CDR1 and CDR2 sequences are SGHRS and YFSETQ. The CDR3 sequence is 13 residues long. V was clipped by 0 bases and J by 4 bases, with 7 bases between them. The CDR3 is CASSLAAAYGYTF. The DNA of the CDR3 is TGCGCCAGCAGCTTGGCAGCGGCCTATGGCTACACCTTC.

CDR3 DNA sequence: TGTGCCACAGGGGGCTGGGCCGGGGAGCTGTTTTTT. Translating it yields CATGGWAGELFF. The chain employs TRBV28 and TRBJ2-2, with 8 bases identical to TRBD1. V lost 10 bases and J lost 6; bases outside the gene matches: 4. This CDR3 spans 12 amino acids. Germline V gives CDR1 MDHEN, CDR2 SYDVKM.

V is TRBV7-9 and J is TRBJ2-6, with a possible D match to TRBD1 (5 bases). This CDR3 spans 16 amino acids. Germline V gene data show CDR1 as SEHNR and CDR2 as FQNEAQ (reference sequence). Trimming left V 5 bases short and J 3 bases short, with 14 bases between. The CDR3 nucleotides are TGTGCCAGCAGCCCTGTCAGGGTGGATGGGGCCAACGTCCTGACTTTC. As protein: CASSPVRVDGANVLTF.

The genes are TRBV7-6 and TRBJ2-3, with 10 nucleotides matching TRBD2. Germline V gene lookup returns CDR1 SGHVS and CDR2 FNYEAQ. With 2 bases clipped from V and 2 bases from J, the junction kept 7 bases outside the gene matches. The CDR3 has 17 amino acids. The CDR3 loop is CASSLKAGGLTTDTQYF. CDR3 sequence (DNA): TGTGCCAGCAGCTTAAAAGCGGGGGGGCTTACCACAGATACGCAGTATTTT.

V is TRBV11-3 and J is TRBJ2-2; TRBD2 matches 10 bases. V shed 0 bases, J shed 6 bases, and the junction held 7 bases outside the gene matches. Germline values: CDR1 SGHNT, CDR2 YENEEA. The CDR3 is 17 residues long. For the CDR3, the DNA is TGTGCCAGCAGCTTAGAAGCGAGTCTAGCGGGAGCCGGGGAGCTGTTTTTT. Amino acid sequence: CASSLEASLAGAGELFF. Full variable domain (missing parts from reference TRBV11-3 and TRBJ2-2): EAGVVQSPRYKIIEKKQPVAFWCNPISGHNTLYWYLQNLGQGPELLIRYENEEAVDDSQLPKDRFSAERLKGVDSTLKIQPAELGDSAVYLCASSLEASLAGAGELFFGEGSRLTVL.

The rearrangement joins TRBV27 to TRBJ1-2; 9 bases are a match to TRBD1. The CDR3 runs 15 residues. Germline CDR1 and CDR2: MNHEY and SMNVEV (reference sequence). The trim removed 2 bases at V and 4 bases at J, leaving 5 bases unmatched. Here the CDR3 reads CASSLAGTGPYGYTF. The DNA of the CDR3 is TGTGCCAGCAGTTTAGCCGGGACAGGGCCCTATGGCTACACCTTC.

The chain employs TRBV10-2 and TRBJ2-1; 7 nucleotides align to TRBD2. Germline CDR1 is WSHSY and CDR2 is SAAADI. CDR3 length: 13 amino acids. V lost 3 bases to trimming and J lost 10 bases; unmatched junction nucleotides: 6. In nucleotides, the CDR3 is TGCGCCAGCAGTGATAAGCGGGGAGGGGAGCAGTTCTTC. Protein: CASSDKRGGEQFF.

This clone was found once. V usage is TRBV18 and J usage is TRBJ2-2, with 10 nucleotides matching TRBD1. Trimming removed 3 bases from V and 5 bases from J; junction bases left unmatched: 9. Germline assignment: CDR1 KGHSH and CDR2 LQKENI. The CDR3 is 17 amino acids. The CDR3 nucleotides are TGTGCCAGCTCACCCTACGACAGGGGACAGGGGACCGGGGAGCTGTTTTTT. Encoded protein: CASSPYDRGQGTGELFF.

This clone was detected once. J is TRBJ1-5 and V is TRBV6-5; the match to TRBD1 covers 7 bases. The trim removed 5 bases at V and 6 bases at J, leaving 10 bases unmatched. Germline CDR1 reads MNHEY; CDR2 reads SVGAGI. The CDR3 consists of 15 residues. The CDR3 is CASSRQGKGGQPQHF. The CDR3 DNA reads TGTGCCAGCAGTCGACAGGGAAAGGGTGGTCAGCCCCAGCATTTT.

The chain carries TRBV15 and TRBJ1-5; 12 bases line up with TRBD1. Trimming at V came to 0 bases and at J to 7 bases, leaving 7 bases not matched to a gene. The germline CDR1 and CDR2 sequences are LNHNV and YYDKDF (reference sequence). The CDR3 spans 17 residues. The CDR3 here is CATSRDQGTGGRQPQHF. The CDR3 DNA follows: TGTGCCACCAGCAGAGATCAGGGGACAGGGGGCAGGCAGCCCCAGCATTTT.

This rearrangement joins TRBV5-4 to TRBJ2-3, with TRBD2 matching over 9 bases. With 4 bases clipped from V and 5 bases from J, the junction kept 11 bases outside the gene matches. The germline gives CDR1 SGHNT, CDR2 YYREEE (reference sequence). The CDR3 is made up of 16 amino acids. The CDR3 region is CASSDPSGTVEDTQYF. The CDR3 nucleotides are TGTGCCAGCAGCGACCCTAGCGGGACAGTAGAAGATACGCAGTATTTT.

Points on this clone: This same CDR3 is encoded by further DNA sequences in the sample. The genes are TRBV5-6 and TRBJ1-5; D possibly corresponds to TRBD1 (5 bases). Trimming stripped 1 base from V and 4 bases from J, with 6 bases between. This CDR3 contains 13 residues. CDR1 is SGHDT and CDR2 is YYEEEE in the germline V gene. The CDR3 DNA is TGTGCCAGCAGCTTGCGGGGGAATCAGCCCCAGCATTTT. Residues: CASSLRGNQPQHF.

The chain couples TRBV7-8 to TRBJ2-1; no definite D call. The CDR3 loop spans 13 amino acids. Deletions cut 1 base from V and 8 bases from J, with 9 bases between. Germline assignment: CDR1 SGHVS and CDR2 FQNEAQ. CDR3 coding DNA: TGTGCCAGCAGCTTAGACAGACGAGATGAGCAGTTCTTC. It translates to CASSLDRRDEQFF. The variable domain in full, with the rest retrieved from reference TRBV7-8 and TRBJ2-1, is GAGVSQSPRYKVAKRGQDVALRCDPISGHVSLFWYQQALGQGPEFLTYFQNEAQLDKSGLPSDRFFAERPEGSVSTLKIQRTQQEDSAVYLCASSLDRRDEQFFGPGTRLTVL.